This TCR beta chain was sequenced in a study of vaccination and CD4 T cells after COVID-19. Study at large: Six males and four females constituted the convalescent cohort, two of whom were Hispanic.

Treatment given: roughly 10-day PBMC culture with coronavirus spike peptide pools or control peptides (ViraFEST assay). Cultured CD4+ T-cell DNA underwent Oncomine TCR Beta short-read sequencing. It was from cultured CD4+ T cells that genomic DNA was extracted. One entry per CDR3 protein results from TCRdb running MiXCR on the PCR reads. The sample shows roughly 14,000 distinct CDR3 sequences, around 53% of them seen only once. Relative to its sample, this clonotype is large (0.1 to 1%). Its cognate antigen is unknown. Germline CDR1 is SNHLY and CDR2 is FYNNEI. CDR3 size: 14 residues. V gave up 1 base and J gave up 1 base, with 6 bases separating them.

The V call is TRBV2, the J call TRBJ2-3; the D is unclear. The sequenced sample consisted of CD4+ T cells from blood, cultured in vitro. The clonotype originates from a human donor who had recovered from COVID-19. CDR3 residues: CASSEGMGTDTQYF. In DNA, the CDR3 is TGTGCCAGCAGTGAAGGGATGGGCACAGATACGCAGTATTTT.